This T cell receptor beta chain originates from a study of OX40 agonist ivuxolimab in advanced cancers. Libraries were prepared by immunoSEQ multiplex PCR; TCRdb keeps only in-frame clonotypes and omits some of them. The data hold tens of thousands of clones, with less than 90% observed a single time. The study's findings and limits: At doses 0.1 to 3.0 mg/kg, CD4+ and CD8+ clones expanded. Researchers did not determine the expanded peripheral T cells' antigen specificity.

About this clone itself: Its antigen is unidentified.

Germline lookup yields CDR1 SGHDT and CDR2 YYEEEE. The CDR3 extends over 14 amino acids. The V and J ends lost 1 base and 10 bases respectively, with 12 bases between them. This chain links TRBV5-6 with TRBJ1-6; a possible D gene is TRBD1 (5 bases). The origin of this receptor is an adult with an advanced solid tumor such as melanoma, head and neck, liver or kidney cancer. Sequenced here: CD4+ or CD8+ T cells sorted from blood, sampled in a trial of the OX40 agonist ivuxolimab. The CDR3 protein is CASSLQGTISPLHF. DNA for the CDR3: TGTGCCAGCAGCTTGCAGGGAACGATATCACCCCTCCACTTT.